The sequence of this TCR beta chain was determined in a study of cytomegalovirus exposure and HLA in healthy donors. The CDR3 runs to 16 residues. The V and J ends lost 3 bases and 2 bases, in that order; junction bases with no gene match: 7. Per the germline V gene, CDR1 is SGHNT and CDR2 is YYREEE (reference sequence). With 60 Vbeta and 13 Jbeta primers, the PCR was carried out. Generated by immunoSEQ multiplex PCR, the TCRdb table keeps only in-frame clones and is missing some. The table has about 170,000 clones, around four fifths seen once. The rearrangement uses TRBV5-4 and TRBJ1-2, with TRBD1 identical over 10 bases. The sample consisted of PBMCs. This clonotype was sampled from a woman aged 30 to 39 in good health and CMV-seropositive. CDR3 bases: TGTGCCAGCAGCTCCGCGGGGGACAGGGGAAACTATGGCTACACCTTC. Translating it yields CASSSAGDRGNYGYTF.